This entry lists 25 T cell receptor beta chains sequenced from one sample in a study of spatial heterogeneity in lung cancer. One entry per CDR3 protein, called by TCRdb with MiXCR from the 5' RACE reads. The data show some 97,000 distinct CDR3 sequences, 4.4% seen once. Antigens of these TCRs are unknown. Time point given: sample taken at primary tumor resection. Whole-study findings and limits: Within tumors, counts of expanded alpha and beta TCRs tracked tumor mutation counts.

The material was lung tumor tissue, obtained at surgery. These receptors were taken from a male donor with early-stage non-small cell lung cancer.

This clonotype was seen repeatedly, ten times or more. In DNA form, the CDR3 reads TGTGCCAGCTCACCACGTCTCGGGAGTGCAGATACGCAGTATTTT. Protein: CASSPRLGSADTQYF. This sequence joins TRBV18 and TRBJ2-3, with D possibly TRBD2 on 6 matching bases. V lost 1 base and J lost 4, with 12 bases in between. The CDR3 is 15 residues long. Germline V gene sequence: CDR1 KGHSH, CDR2 LQKENI.

There are a few counts of this clonotype. This rearrangement joins TRBV7-8 to TRBJ2-5; no definite D call. The length of the CDR3 is 12 residues. The V end was cut by 3 bases, the J end by 6 bases, with 8 bases between. CDR1 is SGHVS and CDR2 is FQNEAQ in the germline V gene. The CDR3 nucleotides are TGTGCCAGCAGCTTTTGGGCGAAGACCCAGTACTTC. This translates into CASSFWAKTQYF.

In regard to this clonotype: This sequence may be a read error, since a much larger clone differs from it by one base. The chain carries TRBV5-1 and TRBJ2-1; D may be TRBD2 (6 bases). Germline V gene lookup returns CDR1 SGHRS and CDR2 YFSETQ. V lost 5 bases, J lost 8 bases, and 20 bases lay in between. The CDR3 runs 15 residues. The CDR3 nucleotides read TGCGCCAGCAGGGAACTAGTGGGAGGCCAGGATGAGCAGTTCTTC. Its translation is CASRELVGGQDEQFF.

This clonotype occurred many times. This may stem from a read error, because a much larger clone lies one nucleotide away. J is TRBJ2-3 and V is TRBV7-9; the match to TRBD2 covers 7 bases. This CDR3 is built from 15 residues. The germline V gene has CDR1 SEHNR and CDR2 FQNEAQ (reference sequence). The chain's CDR3 is CVSSLGGSIGDTQYF. CDR3 DNA sequence: TGTGTCAGCAGCTTAGGCGGGAGTATAGGAGATACGCAGTATTTT.

The chain combines TRBV29-1 with TRBJ1-4, with D tentatively TRBD1 (6 bases). Looked up from germline, CDR1 is SQVTM and CDR2 is ANQGSEA. V was pared by 8 bases and J by 5 bases, with 12 bases between. The CDR3 spans 12 residues. The CDR3 loop is CSIRRGNEKLFF. CDR3 in DNA: TGCAGCATTAGGAGGGGGAATGAAAAACTGTTTTTT.

This clonotype was seen many times. The chain couples TRBV7-8 to TRBJ2-3; D could derive from TRBD1 or TRBD2 (6 bases each). Trimming removed 5 bases at V and 0 bases at J, with 18 bases between. From germline, CDR1 is SGHVS and CDR2 FQNEAQ. There are 17 residues in the CDR3. CDR3 sequence: CASSLLPEGGSTDTQYF. The CDR3 DNA reads TGTGCCAGCAGCCTACTACCCGAGGGGGGAAGCACAGATACGCAGTATTTT. Complete variable domain (other parts from reference TRBV7-8 and TRBJ2-3): GAGVSQSPRYKVAKRGQDVALRCDPISGHVSLFWYQQALGQGPEFLTYFQNEAQLDKSGLPSDRFFAERPEGSVSTLKIQRTQQEDSAVYLCASSLLPEGGSTDTQYFGPGTRLTVL.

This clonotype was recorded at least ten times. The chain links TRBV20-1 to TRBJ1-6, with D possibly being TRBD1 (5 bases). V was shortened by 6 bases and J by 6 bases, with 12 bases between the two germline ends. Germline assignment: CDR1 DFQATT and CDR2 SNEGSKA (reference sequence). The CDR3 extends over 13 amino acids. The CDR3 protein is CSAMTETNSPLHF. The CDR3 nucleotides are TGCAGTGCCATGACAGAAACTAATTCACCCCTCCACTTT.

This clonotype was picked up many times. The rearrangement uses TRBV3-1 and TRBJ2-3; D is possibly TRBD2 (5 bases). The V gene's germline CDR1 is LGHDT and CDR2 YNNKEL (reference sequence). The CDR3 loop spans 15 amino acids. V gave up 3 bases and J gave up 3 bases, with 13 bases separating them. In nucleotides, the CDR3 is TGTGCCAGCAGCCACCTAGGCCGGGAAACAGATACGCAGTATTTT. Amino acid sequence: CASSHLGRETDTQYF.

This clonotype has a count of ten or more. This rearrangement joins TRBV20-1 to TRBJ2-1; D gene uncertain. Trimming cost V 5 bases and J 9 bases, with 8 bases left between them. Germline V gene sequence: CDR1 DFQATT, CDR2 SNEGSKA (reference sequence). This CDR3 is built from 10 residues. The CDR3 loop reads CSALEVEQFF. In DNA, the CDR3 is TGCAGTGCTCTAGAGGTTGAGCAGTTCTTC.

This clonotype appeared many times. The chain employs TRBV20-1 and TRBJ2-3; unclear D gene. Germline V CDR1 and CDR2: DFQATT, SNEGSKA (reference sequence). This CDR3 region has 12 residues. The V end lost 6 bases, the J end lost 0 bases, and 7 bases lay between the germline ends. CDR3 nucleotides: TGCAGTGCGGCTCGTAGCACAGATACGCAGTATTTT. This gives the protein CSAARSTDTQYF.

This clonotype appeared a few times. A much larger clonotype is one base distant, so this may be a read error. The chain is built from TRBV15 and TRBJ2-7, with D possibly being TRBD2 (5 bases). The CDR3 is 16 amino acids. CDR1 and CDR2 from the germline V gene are LNHNV and YYDKDF (reference sequence). CDR3 sequence reads: CASSRDAGLDSYEQYF. The DNA of the CDR3 is TGTGCCTCCAGCAGAGATGCCGGACTGGACTCCTACGAGCAGTACTTC. Variable domain in full (rest from reference TRBV15 and TRBJ2-7): DAMVIQNPRYQVTQFGKPVTLSCSQTLNHNVMYWYQQKSSQAPKLLFHYYDKDFNNEADTPDNFQSRRPNTSFCFLDIRSPGLGDTAMYLCASSRDAGLDSYEQYFGPGTRLTVT.

This clonotype was recorded at least ten times. This sequence joins TRBV28 and TRBJ2-3, with D unresolved. The CDR3 contains 16 residues. V was cut by 1 base and J by 4 bases, with 15 bases left in between. The V gene's germline CDR1 is MDHEN and CDR2 SYDVKM. The CDR3 nucleotides read TGTGCCAGCAGTTTATTATGGCCCCCTGAGGCAGATACGCAGTATTTT. This gives the protein CASSLLWPPEADTQYF.

The chain has TRBV5-1 and TRBJ2-3, with 7 bases fitting TRBD2. The CDR3 contains 17 residues. Germline lookup yields CDR1 SGHRS and CDR2 YFSETQ. The junction had 12 bases not matched to a gene; V was cut back by 0 bases and J by 5 bases. CDR3 sequence: CASSLASGLYERDTQYF. The DNA of the CDR3 is TGCGCCAGCAGCTTGGCTAGCGGCCTGTATGAGAGAGATACGCAGTATTTT.

This clonotype has at least ten counts. V usage is TRBV28 and J usage is TRBJ1-5; 11 bases are a match to TRBD1. The CDR3 is made up of 16 amino acids. CDR1 is MDHEN and CDR2 is SYDVKM in the germline V gene. The trim removed 3 bases at V and 4 bases at J, leaving 5 bases unmatched. This CDR3 is CASSFHRDRGNQPQHF. CDR3 nucleotide sequence: TGTGCCAGCAGTTTCCATAGGGACAGGGGGAATCAGCCCCAGCATTTT.

This clonotype has at least ten counts. This sequence joins TRBV20-1 and TRBJ2-7; D unclear. CDR1 DFQATT and CDR2 SNEGSKA come from the germline V gene (reference sequence). Trimming took 3 bases from V and 2 from J, leaving 8 bases between them. This CDR3 comprises 12 residues. The CDR3 sequence: CSARDPPYEQYF. In DNA form, the CDR3 reads TGCAGTGCTAGGGACCCTCCCTACGAGCAGTACTTC.

This clonotype was detected many times. The chain uses TRBV28 and TRBJ1-1; D not certain. Germline loops: CDR1 MDHEN, CDR2 SYDVKM. CDR3 length: 14 amino acids. Trimming left V 1 base short and J 5 bases short, with 11 bases between. The CDR3 region has the DNA TGTGCCAGCAGTTTATTCCAAGCGGGGACTGAAGCTTTCTTT. Encoded protein: CASSLFQAGTEAFF.

This clonotype was observed at least ten times. The rearrangement uses TRBV20-1 and TRBJ1-5; D gene uncertain. This CDR3 spans 13 amino acids. Trimming left V 0 bases short and J 4 bases short, with 7 bases between. The germline V gene encodes CDR1 DFQATT and CDR2 SNEGSKA (reference sequence). CDR3 in DNA: TGCAGTGCTAGAGAGGACGGGAATCAGCCCCAGCATTTT. Protein product: CSAREDGNQPQHF.

This clonotype was observed at least ten times. The chain carries TRBV5-1 and TRBJ1-4, with D unclear. The V gene's germline CDR1 is SGHRS and CDR2 YFSETQ. CDR3 length: 15 amino acids. V dropped 2 bases and J dropped 7 bases, with 15 bases sitting between them. The CDR3 DNA reads as TGCGCCAGCAGCTTTGCCGGGGATGGGAGTGAAAAACTGTTTTTT. Its translation: CASSFAGDGSEKLFF.

Many counts were recorded for this clonotype. This chain connects TRBV6-5 to TRBJ2-1, with D possibly TRBD2 on 5 matching bases. Germline V gene data show CDR1 as MNHEY and CDR2 as SVGAGI. The CDR3 extends over 15 amino acids. Trimming took 5 bases from V and 4 from J, leaving 15 bases between them. DNA for the CDR3: TGTGCCAGCAGTGAACAGAGGGCCTCGTACAATGAGCAGTTCTTC. Its translation: CASSEQRASYNEQFF.

This clonotype was counted many times. The chain combines TRBV28 with TRBJ2-4; D assignment may be TRBD1 or TRBD2 (5 bases each). The V end lost 2 bases, the J end lost 4 bases, and 18 bases lay between the germline ends. The CDR3 spans 17 residues. Germline-derived CDR1 and CDR2 are MDHEN and SYDVKM. The CDR3 bases are TGTGCCAGCAGTTTACTGGTACCAGGGAGTAGTAAAAACATTCAGTACTTC. This codes for CASSLLVPGSSKNIQYF.

This clonotype was observed at least ten times. The CDR3 reads CASIGSGMNTEAFF. The CDR3 nucleotides are TGCGCCAGCATCGGGTCAGGAATGAACACTGAAGCTTTCTTT. The chain recombines TRBV5-1 with TRBJ1-1; D is unclear. The length of the CDR3 is 14 residues. The germline V gene encodes CDR1 SGHRS and CDR2 YFSETQ. V lost 6 bases and J 0 bases, leaving 12 bases between the germline ends. Full variable domain (rest looked up from reference TRBV5-1 and TRBJ1-1): KAGVTQTPRYLIKTRGQQVTLSCSPISGHRSVSWYQQTPGQGLQFLFEYFSETQRNKGNFPGRFSGRQFSNSRSEMNVSTLELGDSALYLCASIGSGMNTEAFFGQGTRLTVV.

The table lists this clonotype with many counts. The rearrangement uses TRBV28 and TRBJ1-2; weak D call: TRBD1 (6 bases). Trimming left V 5 bases short and J 4 bases short, with 11 bases between. Germline V gives CDR1 MDHEN, CDR2 SYDVKM. The CDR3 is 13 residues long. CDR3 sequence (DNA): TGTGCCAGCAGTGGGGGACACAGCTATGGCTACACCTTC. Its protein product is CASSGGHSYGYTF.

This clonotype was detected many times. The genes are TRBV10-2 and TRBJ1-4; 7 bases agree with TRBD1. The germline V gene encodes CDR1 WSHSY and CDR2 SAAADI. The J segment lost 7 bases and the V segment lost 5 bases, leaving 7 bases of the junction unmatched. This CDR3 comprises 14 residues. In DNA, the CDR3 is TGCGCCAGCAGTCAGGGGGACTCCTTTGAAAAACTGTTTTTT. Translated: CASSQGDSFEKLFF.

In its sample, this clonotype was seen many times. The chain combines TRBV24-1 with TRBJ2-1, with a tentative D call TRBD1 (6 bases). Germline lookup yields CDR1 KGHDR and CDR2 SFDVKD. This CDR3 has 16 residues. V dropped 1 base and J dropped 1 base, with 10 bases sitting between them. CDR3 protein: CATSDLGGRSYNEQFF. The CDR3 DNA reads TGTGCCACCAGTGATTTAGGGGGTAGGTCCTACAATGAGCAGTTCTTC.

This clonotype was seen repeatedly, ten times or more. The genes are TRBV7-9 and TRBJ2-7; 7 positions match TRBD2. The CDR3 loop spans 17 amino acids. Germline assignment: CDR1 SEHNR and CDR2 FQNEAQ (reference sequence). The ends lost 1 base at V and 2 bases at J; junction bases unmatched: 11. The CDR3 spells CASSLGLTAGTTYEQYF. In nucleotides, the CDR3 is TGTGCCAGCAGCTTAGGACTGACGGCGGGGACTACCTACGAGCAGTACTTC.